This T cell receptor (beta chain) was retrieved from a study of radiotherapy plus CTLA-4 blockade in lung cancer. The data were produced by immunoSEQ multiplex PCR, yet TCRdb's version contains in-frame clones alone and is incomplete. Counted here are around 110,000 clones, over 80% occurring once; the ten biggest clones make up roughly 7%. With 3 bases removed from V and 0 bases from J, the gap between germline ends came to 9 bases. The CDR3 is 14 residues long. Germline values: CDR1 SNHLY, CDR2 FYNNEI. This clonotype originated in a human donor with non-small cell lung cancer that progressed on radiotherapy plus ipilimumab. The chain combines TRBV2 with TRBJ2-7, with D unresolved. The sequences come from peripheral blood, collected from a patient treated with radiotherapy plus ipilimumab. The CDR3, as DNA: TGTGCCAGCAGTGATCAGGACCTCTCCTACGAGCAGTACTTC. This sequence encodes CASSDQDLSYEQYF.